The subject of this entry is one T cell receptor beta chain. The length of the CDR3 is 18 residues. V lost 2 bases and J lost 1; bases outside the gene matches: 11. CDR1 LNHDA and CDR2 SQIVND come from the germline V gene (reference sequence). The entry originates in a study of blood T cell repertoires in COVID-19. Study-level background: Some COVID-19 samples were acute and others convalescent; all came from the United States, Italy and Spain.

The Seattle site enrolled patients during active infection and followed them longitudinally. The authors' processing: Researchers report that nucleated cell counts were estimated from reference gene primer amplification. Assay used: immunoSEQ multiplex PCR; TCRdb lists only in-frame clones, some missing. V and J calls and clone size are as listed in that table; D and trimming were resolved from the DNA. The sample holds 200,000 to 300,000 clones; around 88% are singletons and the top ten take approximately 6.2%. The chain carries TRBV19 and TRBJ2-1, with TRBD2 matching 7 bases. This receptor was identified in a woman of 80 years or more with COVID-19, enrolled during active disease. Sequenced input: peripheral blood. The CDR3 DNA sequence: TGTGCCAGTAGTATAAAGGGTTTGCGGGGGTTTTCCTACAATGAGCAGTTCTTC. Translation: CASSIKGLRGFSYNEQFF.